This passage covers 3 T cell receptor beta chains from one sample sequenced in a study of vaccination effects on CD4 cells after COVID-19 (dated by TCRdb to between 2021 and 2023). Libraries were made using the immunoSEQ multiplex PCR assay. Sourced from immuneACCESS, this table was stored by TCRdb with only in-frame sequences that have V and J called. A share of the clones is absent; for the studies checked, an unresolved V gene accounts for under half, and the remainder has no known explanation. A total of approximately 30,000 clones appear in this sample, approximately 68% of them only once. The ten top clones hold under 30% of the sample. The ViraFEST assay stimulated PBMC with viral peptide pools and then used TCR sequencing to identify antigen-specific CD4+ T cell clonotypes by expansion. After around 11 days of culture, CD4+ T cells were isolated with the EasySep CD4+ T cell isolation kit.

These receptors are not linked to any known antigen. This material consisted of CD4+ T cells from PBMCs cultured with HCoV-229E spike peptides, taken before COVID-19 vaccination. What this sample's cell subset or site label stands for: HCoV-229E spike overlapping peptide pool stimulation. The receptors were gathered from a human donor who received a COVID-19 vaccine.

The count of this clone is one. V and J are TRBV6-5 and TRBJ2-5; 10 bases line up with TRBD2. This CDR3 is 15 amino acids long. Germline CDR1 reads MNHEY; CDR2 reads SVGAGI. V lost 6 bases and J lost 5; bases outside the gene matches: 9. The CDR3, as DNA: TGTGCCAGCAGGCTGGACCCGGGACTAGCGGAGACCCAGTACTTC. It translates to CASRLDPGLAETQYF.

This clone was observed a few times. The chain employs TRBV6-5 and TRBJ2-6, with D possibly TRBD2 on 5 matching bases. V was pared by 5 bases and J by 5 bases, with 10 bases between. Germline values: CDR1 MNHEY, CDR2 SVGAGI. This CDR3 has 14 residues. Written as DNA, the CDR3 is TGTGCCAGCAGTCAGGACTTGTGGGCCAACGTCCTGACTTTC. The encoded protein is CASSQDLWANVLTF.

This clone was seen a single time. This chain joins TRBV7-9 and TRBJ2-3; D not resolved. The germline V and J ends were trimmed by 1 base and 0 bases, with 8 bases remaining between them. This CDR3 is 15 amino acids long. Germline V gene data show CDR1 as SEHNR and CDR2 as FQNEAQ (reference sequence). CDR3 region: CASSLGNPSTDTQYF. As DNA, the CDR3 is TGTGCCAGCAGCTTAGGCAACCCAAGCACAGATACGCAGTATTTT.